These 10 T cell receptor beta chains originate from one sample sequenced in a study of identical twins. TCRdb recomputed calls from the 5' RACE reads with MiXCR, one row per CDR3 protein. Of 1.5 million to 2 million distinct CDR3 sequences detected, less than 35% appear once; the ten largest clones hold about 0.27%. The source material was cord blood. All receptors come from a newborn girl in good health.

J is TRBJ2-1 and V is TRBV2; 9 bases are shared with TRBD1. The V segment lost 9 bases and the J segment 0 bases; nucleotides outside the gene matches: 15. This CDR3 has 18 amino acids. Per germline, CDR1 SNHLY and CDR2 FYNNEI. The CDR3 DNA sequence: TGTGCCAGTAGGGACAGGGTCTCTTCCCGGAGCTCCTACAATGAGCAGTTCTTC. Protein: CASRDRVSSRSSYNEQFF.

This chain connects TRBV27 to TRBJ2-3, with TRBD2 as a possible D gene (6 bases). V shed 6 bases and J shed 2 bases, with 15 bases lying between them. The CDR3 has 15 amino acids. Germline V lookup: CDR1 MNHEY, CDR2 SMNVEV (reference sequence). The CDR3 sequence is CASRSWTTNTDTQYF. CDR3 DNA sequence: TGTGCCAGCAGATCGTGGACTACCAACACAGATACGCAGTATTTT.

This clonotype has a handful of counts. This CDR3 reads CSARYPVTSTDTQYF. Here the CDR3 DNA reads TGCAGTGCTAGATACCCGGTAACTAGCACAGATACGCAGTATTTT. The chain carries TRBV20-1 and TRBJ2-3; no reliable D call. V lost 2 bases to trimming and J lost 0 bases, with 12 bases between them. The CDR3 has 15 amino acids. CDR1 and CDR2 from the germline V gene are DFQATT and SNEGSKA (reference sequence).

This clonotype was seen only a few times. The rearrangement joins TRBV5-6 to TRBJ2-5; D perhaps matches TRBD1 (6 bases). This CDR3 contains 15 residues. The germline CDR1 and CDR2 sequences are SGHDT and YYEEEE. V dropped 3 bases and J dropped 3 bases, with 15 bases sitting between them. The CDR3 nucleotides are TGTGCCAGCAGCTCGAGACAGGTCTTAAAAGAGACCCAGTACTTC. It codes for CASSSRQVLKETQYF.

The CDR3 sequence: CATGAPKTSGRTYEQYF. CDR3 sequence (DNA): TGTGCCACCGGGGCCCCAAAGACTAGCGGGAGGACCTACGAGCAGTACTTC. The chain combines TRBV28 with TRBJ2-7; 13 positions match TRBD2. The CDR3 is 17 residues long. The junction had 14 bases not matched to a gene; V was cut back by 10 bases and J by 2 bases. Germline lookup yields CDR1 MDHEN and CDR2 SYDVKM.

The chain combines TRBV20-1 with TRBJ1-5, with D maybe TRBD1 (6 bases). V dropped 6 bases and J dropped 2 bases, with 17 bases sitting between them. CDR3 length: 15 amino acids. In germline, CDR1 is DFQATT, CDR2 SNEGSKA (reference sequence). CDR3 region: CSARGQGDGNQPQHF. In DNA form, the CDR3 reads TGCAGTGCCAGGGGTCAAGGGGATGGCAATCAGCCCCAGCATTTT.

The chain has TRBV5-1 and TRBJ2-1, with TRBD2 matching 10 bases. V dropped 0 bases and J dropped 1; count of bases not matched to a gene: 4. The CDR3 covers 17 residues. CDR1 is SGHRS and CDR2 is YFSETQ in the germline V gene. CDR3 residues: CASSLAPSGGSYNEQFF. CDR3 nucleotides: TGCGCCAGCAGCTTGGCTCCTAGCGGGGGTTCCTACAATGAGCAGTTCTTC.

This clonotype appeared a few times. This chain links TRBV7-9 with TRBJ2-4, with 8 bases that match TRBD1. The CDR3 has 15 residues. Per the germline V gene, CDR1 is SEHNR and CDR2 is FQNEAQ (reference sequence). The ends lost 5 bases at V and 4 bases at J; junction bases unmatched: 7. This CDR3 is CASSQKGQAKNIQYF. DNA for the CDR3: TGTGCCAGCAGCCAAAAGGGACAGGCAAAAAACATTCAGTACTTC. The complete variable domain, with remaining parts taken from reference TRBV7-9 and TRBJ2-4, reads DTGVSQNPRHKITKRGQNVTFRCDPISEHNRLYWYRQTLGQGPEFLTYFQNEAQLEKSRLLSDRFSAERPKGSFSTLEIQRTEQGDSAMYLCASSQKGQAKNIQYFGAGTRLSVL.

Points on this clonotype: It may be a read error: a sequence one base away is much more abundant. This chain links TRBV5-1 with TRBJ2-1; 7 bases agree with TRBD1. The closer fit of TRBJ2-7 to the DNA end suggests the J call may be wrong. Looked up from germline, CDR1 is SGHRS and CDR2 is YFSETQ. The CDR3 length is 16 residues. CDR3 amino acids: CASSNLGQRSYNEQYF. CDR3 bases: TGCGCCAGCAGCAATTTGGGACAGCGCTCCTACAATGAGCAGTACTTC.

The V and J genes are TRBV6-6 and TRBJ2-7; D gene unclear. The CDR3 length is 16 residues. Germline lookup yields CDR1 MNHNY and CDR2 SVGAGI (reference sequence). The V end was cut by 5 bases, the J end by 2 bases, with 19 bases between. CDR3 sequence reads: CASSTPYSRLPYEQYF. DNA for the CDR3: TGTGCCAGCAGTACCCCGTATAGCAGACTCCCCTACGAGCAGTACTTC.